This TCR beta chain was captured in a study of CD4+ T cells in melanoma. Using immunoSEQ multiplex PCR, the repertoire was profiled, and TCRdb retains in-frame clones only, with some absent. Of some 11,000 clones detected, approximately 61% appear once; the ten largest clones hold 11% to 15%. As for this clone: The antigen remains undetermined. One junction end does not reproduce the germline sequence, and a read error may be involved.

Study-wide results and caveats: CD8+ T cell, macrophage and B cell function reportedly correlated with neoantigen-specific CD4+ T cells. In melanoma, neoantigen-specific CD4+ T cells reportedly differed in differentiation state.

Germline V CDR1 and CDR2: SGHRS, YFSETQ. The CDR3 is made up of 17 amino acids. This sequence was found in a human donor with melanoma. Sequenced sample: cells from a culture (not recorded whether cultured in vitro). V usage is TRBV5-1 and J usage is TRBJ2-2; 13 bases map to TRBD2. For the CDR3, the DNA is TGCGCCAACAGCTACGGACTAGCGGGGGCGAACACCGGGGAGCTGTTTTTT. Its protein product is CANSYGLAGANTGELFF.